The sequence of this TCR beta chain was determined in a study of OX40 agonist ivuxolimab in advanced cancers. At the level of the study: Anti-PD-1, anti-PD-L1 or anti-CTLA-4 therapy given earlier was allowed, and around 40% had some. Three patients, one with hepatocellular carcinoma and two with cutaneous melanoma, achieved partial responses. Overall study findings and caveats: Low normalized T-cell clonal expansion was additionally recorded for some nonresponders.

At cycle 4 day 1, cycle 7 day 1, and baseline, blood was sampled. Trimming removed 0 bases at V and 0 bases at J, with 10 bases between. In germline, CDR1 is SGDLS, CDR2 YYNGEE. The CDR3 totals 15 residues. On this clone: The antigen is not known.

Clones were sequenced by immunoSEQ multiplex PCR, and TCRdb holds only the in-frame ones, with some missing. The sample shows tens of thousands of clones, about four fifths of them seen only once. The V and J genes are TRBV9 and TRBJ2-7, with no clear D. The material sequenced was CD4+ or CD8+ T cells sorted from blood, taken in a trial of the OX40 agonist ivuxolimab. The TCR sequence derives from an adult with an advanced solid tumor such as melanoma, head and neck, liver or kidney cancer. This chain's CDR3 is CASSVDQGSSYEQYF. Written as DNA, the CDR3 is TGTGCCAGCAGCGTAGATCAAGGCAGCTCCTACGAGCAGTACTTC.